Shown below are 28 T cell receptor beta chains from a single sample sequenced in a study of cytomegalovirus exposure and HLA in healthy donors. With 60 Vbeta and 13 Jbeta primers, the PCR was carried out. TCRdb keeps only in-frame clones here, not all; method: immunoSEQ multiplex PCR. The table includes 100,000 to 150,000 clones, more than 75% detected once. The sample taken for sequencing was PBMCs. The receptors come from a woman aged 55-75 years in good health and CMV-seropositive.

The V and J genes are TRBV6-5 and TRBJ1-2, with 7 bases identical to TRBD1. V dropped 2 bases and J dropped 8; count of bases not matched to a gene: 14. Germline V gene lookup returns CDR1 MNHEY and CDR2 SVGAGI. The length of the CDR3 is 16 residues. Here the CDR3 reads CASSYTSIDRARGYTF. As DNA, the CDR3 is TGTGCCAGCAGTTACACTTCCATCGACAGGGCCAGGGGCTACACCTTC.

On this clone: The same CDR3 also results from other DNA sequences found in this sample. The chain employs TRBV7-9 and TRBJ1-1, with D tentatively TRBD1 (5 bases). The germline V and J ends were trimmed by 5 bases and 6 bases, with 13 bases remaining between them. Germline-derived CDR1 and CDR2 are SEHNR and FQNEAQ (reference sequence). The CDR3 length is 13 residues. For the CDR3, the DNA is TGTGCCAGCAGCCTGCAGGGTAGGGCTGAAGCTTTCTTT. Translating gives CASSLQGRAEAFF.

The chain uses TRBV9 and TRBJ2-2; 9 nucleotides agree with TRBD2. The J segment lost 1 base and the V segment lost 5 bases, leaving 6 bases of the junction unmatched. Germline CDR1 SGDLS, CDR2 YYNGEE. The length of the CDR3 is 16 residues. CDR3 DNA: TGTGCCAGCAGTTCCACGACTAGCGGGAACACCGGGGAGCTGTTTTTT. It codes for CASSSTTSGNTGELFF. Filled out from reference TRBV9 and TRBJ2-2, the complete variable domain reads DSGVTQTPKHLITATGQRVTLRCSPRSGDLSVYWYQQSLDQGLQFLIQYYNGEERAKGNILERFSAQQFPDLHSELNLSSLELGDSALYFCASSSTTSGNTGELFFGEGSRLTVL.

The chain has TRBV6-5 and TRBJ1-2, with a weak D call TRBD1 (6 bases). CDR1 MNHEY and CDR2 SVGAGI come from the germline V gene. Trimming took off 7 bases at V and 7 bases at J, with 19 bases between the two ends. The length of the CDR3 is 14 residues. The chain's CDR3 is CASKRGHPGGGYTF. The CDR3 DNA is TGTGCCAGCAAGAGGGGACATCCGGGGGGTGGCTACACCTTC.

The chain joins TRBV5-6 to TRBJ2-1; 8 bases map to TRBD2. The germline V gene encodes CDR1 SGHDT and CDR2 YYEEEE. V shed 2 bases, J shed 10 bases, and the junction held 11 bases outside the gene matches. The length of the CDR3 is 15 residues. The CDR3, as DNA: TGTGCCAGCAGCTTCGGGACTAGGGGCGTGGGCGAGCAGTTCTTC. Translating gives CASSFGTRGVGEQFF.

The DNA for the CDR3 is TGTGCCAGCACTCCTACGGGACAAAGCTCCTACGAGCAGTACTTC. This encodes CASTPTGQSSYEQYF. This chain links TRBV2 with TRBJ2-7, with a possible D match to TRBD1 (6 bases). The CDR3 spans 15 residues. The V and J ends lost 7 bases and 0 bases respectively, with 16 bases between them. Germline loops: CDR1 SNHLY, CDR2 FYNNEI.

This clone was found a few times. This chain connects TRBV7-8 to TRBJ1-2; D is perhaps TRBD1 (6 bases). The CDR3 runs to 16 residues. Germline V gene data show CDR1 as SGHVS and CDR2 as FQNEAQ. Trimming took off 0 bases at V and 4 bases at J, with 15 bases between the two ends. CDR3 in amino acids: CASSLARREGGYGYTF. CDR3 coding DNA: TGTGCCAGCAGCTTAGCGCGCAGGGAAGGGGGCTATGGCTACACCTTC. The full variable domain, with the rest looked up from reference TRBV7-8 and TRBJ1-2, is GAGVSQSPRYKVAKRGQDVALRCDPISGHVSLFWYQQALGQGPEFLTYFQNEAQLDKSGLPSDRFFAERPEGSVSTLKIQRTQQEDSAVYLCASSLARREGGYGYTFGSGTRLTVV.

The CDR3 DNA reads as TGTGCCAGCAGCTTCCCCCTCTCTGGGGCCAACGTCCTGACTTTC. Its translation is CASSFPLSGANVLTF. The J gene is TRBJ2-6, the V gene TRBV7-2; the D is unclear. Trimming stripped 3 bases from V and 0 bases from J, with 6 bases between. CDR3 length: 15 residues. Germline V CDR1 and CDR2: SGHTA, FQGNSA.

CDR3: CASSSTVDYGYTF. As DNA, the CDR3 is TGTGCCAGCAGTTCTACAGTAGACTATGGCTACACCTTC. The chain links TRBV27 to TRBJ1-2; D not certain. Trimming cost V 4 bases and J 3 bases, with 9 bases left between them. Germline V gene sequence: CDR1 MNHEY, CDR2 SMNVEV (reference sequence). This CDR3 comprises 13 residues.

The rearrangement joins TRBV2 to TRBJ1-2, with TRBD1 matching 8 bases. Trimming removed 6 bases from V and 1 base from J; junction bases left unmatched: 1. Germline CDR1 and CDR2: SNHLY and FYNNEI. The CDR3 runs to 13 residues. CDR3 coding DNA: TGTGCCAGCAGCGACAGGGGTAACTATGGCTACACCTTC. Translating gives CASSDRGNYGYTF. The complete variable domain, with remaining parts taken from reference TRBV2 and TRBJ1-2, reads EPEVTQTPSHQVTQMGQEVILRCVPISNHLYFYWYRQILGQKVEFLVSFYNNEISEKSEIFDDQFSVERPDGSNFTLKIRSTKLEDSAMYFCASSDRGNYGYTFGSGTRLTVV.

The chain couples TRBV18 to TRBJ1-5; the D is unclear. The germline V and J ends were trimmed by 3 bases and 2 bases, with 11 bases remaining between them. This CDR3 comprises 15 residues. Germline CDR1 and CDR2: KGHSH and LQKENI. CDR3 region: CASSPPNGGNQPQHF. The DNA of the CDR3 is TGTGCCAGCTCACCCCCAAACGGGGGCAATCAGCCCCAGCATTTT.

The genes are TRBV5-1 and TRBJ2-5; 7 positions agree with TRBD1. With 3 bases clipped from V and 2 bases from J, the junction kept 7 bases outside the gene matches. The CDR3 runs 15 residues. Germline CDR1 reads SGHRS; CDR2 reads YFSETQ. CDR3 in amino acids: CASSSTGTEQETQYF. DNA of the CDR3: TGCGCCAGCAGCTCCACCGGGACAGAACAAGAGACCCAGTACTTC. Complete variable domain (other parts from reference TRBV5-1 and TRBJ2-5): KAGVTQTPRYLIKTRGQQVTLSCSPISGHRSVSWYQQTPGQGLQFLFEYFSETQRNKGNFPGRFSGRQFSNSRSEMNVSTLELGDSALYLCASSSTGTEQETQYFGPGTRLLVL.

This clone occurred a few times. This chain uses TRBV7-2 with TRBJ2-1; D perhaps matches TRBD1 (5 bases). V gave up 2 bases and J gave up 5 bases, with 7 bases separating them. Per germline, CDR1 SGHTA and CDR2 FQGNSA. The CDR3 has 13 amino acids. DNA for the CDR3: TGTGCCAGCAGCTTAAGGGGTAACAATGAGCAGTTCTTC. Amino acids: CASSLRGNNEQFF.

The CDR3 DNA follows: TGTGCCAGCACAAGGCAGGGGATCGCCTCTGGAAACACCATATATTTT. Amino acid sequence: CASTRQGIASGNTIYF. This chain uses TRBV19 with TRBJ1-3, with D maybe TRBD1 (6 bases). The V gene's germline CDR1 is LNHDA and CDR2 SQIVND (reference sequence). V lost 9 bases and J lost 0, with 18 bases in between. This CDR3 has 16 residues.

This chain connects TRBV5-1 to TRBJ2-5; 8 nucleotides line up with TRBD2. The ends lost 3 bases at V and 2 bases at J; junction bases unmatched: 12. Germline V lookup: CDR1 SGHRS, CDR2 YFSETQ. The CDR3 length is 17 residues. The CDR3 coding sequence is TGCGCCAGCAGCTCGCCGCTCCCGGAGCGGGGGCAAGAGACCCAGTACTTC. It translates to CASSSPLPERGQETQYF.

This clone has a single count. The V and J genes are TRBV25-1 and TRBJ2-7; 9 nucleotides agree with TRBD1. CDR3 length: 14 amino acids. Trimming took 7 bases from V and 4 from J; bases not matched to a gene: 8. Germline CDR1 is MGHDK and CDR2 is SYGVNS. CDR3 in DNA: TGTGCCAGCACCGCCGGACAGGGGAAATACGAGCAGTACTTC. Protein product: CASTAGQGKYEQYF.

This sequence joins TRBV13 and TRBJ1-2, with D possibly being TRBD1 (5 bases). Germline V gene sequence: CDR1 PRHDT, CDR2 FYEKMQ (reference sequence). The CDR3 is 14 residues long. With 0 bases removed from V and 4 bases from J, the gap between germline ends came to 9 bases. The CDR3 sequence: CASSLGTELYGYTF. The CDR3 region has the DNA TGTGCCAGCAGCTTAGGGACAGAACTCTATGGCTACACCTTC.

The chain couples TRBV19 to TRBJ1-1; 8 bases map to TRBD1. Trimming cost V 2 bases and J 5 bases; bases outside gene matches: 7. CDR3 length: 15 residues. CDR1 LNHDA and CDR2 SQIVND come from the germline V gene (reference sequence). The CDR3 region is CASSIWRGQETEAFF. The CDR3 DNA sequence: TGTGCCAGTAGTATATGGAGGGGACAGGAGACTGAAGCTTTCTTT.

This clone turned up a few times. The chain combines TRBV11-2 with TRBJ1-1; TRBD1 matches at 7 bases. V was clipped by 4 bases and J by 4 bases; unmatched bases: 9. This CDR3 comprises 15 residues. Germline lookup yields CDR1 SGHAT and CDR2 FQNNGV. Written as DNA, the CDR3 is TGTGCCAGCAGCTCCCTAGGGGGCGCAGGCACTGAAGCTTTCTTT. The encoded protein is CASSSLGGAGTEAFF.

The rearrangement uses TRBV7-2 and TRBJ2-5; D ambiguous. Germline CDR1 reads SGHTA; CDR2 reads FQGNSA. The CDR3 is made up of 16 amino acids. V was trimmed by 4 bases and J by 0 bases, leaving 15 bases between them. CDR3 bases: TGTGCCAGCAGCTCCCGGGTAGGAGTAAACCAAGAGACCCAGTACTTC. It yields the protein CASSSRVGVNQETQYF. Combining the CDR3 with reference TRBV7-2 and TRBJ2-5 gives the whole variable domain GAGVSQSPSNKVTEKGKDVELRCDPISGHTALYWYRQSLGQGLEFLIYFQGNSAPDKSGLPSDRFSAERTGGSVSTLTIQRTQQEDSAVYLCASSSRVGVNQETQYFGPGTRLLVL.

This clone showed up just a few times. V and J are TRBV19 and TRBJ2-4; tentative D call: TRBD1 (6 bases). CDR1 and CDR2 (germline): LNHDA, SQIVND (reference sequence). The CDR3 contains 13 residues. Trimming stripped 6 bases from V and 9 bases from J, with 15 bases between. CDR3 DNA sequence: TGTGCCAGTAGCCCCACAGGGACGTGCATTCAGTACTTC. This translates into CASSPTGTCIQYF.

This chain's CDR3 is CASSFRGADYGYTF. DNA of the CDR3: TGTGCCAGCAGCTTCAGGGGCGCGGACTATGGCTACACCTTC. The V and J genes are TRBV5-4 and TRBJ1-2, with a possible D match to TRBD1 (6 bases). Per the germline V gene, CDR1 is SGHNT and CDR2 is YYREEE (reference sequence). The CDR3 consists of 14 residues. With 2 bases removed from V and 3 bases from J, the gap between germline ends came to 11 bases.

The rearrangement links TRBV18 to TRBJ1-2; no reliable D call. Germline CDR1 reads KGHSH; CDR2 reads LQKENI. V was trimmed by 2 bases and J by 4 bases, leaving 11 bases between them. The CDR3 extends over 14 amino acids. The CDR3 here is CASSPIEGSYGYTF. CDR3 nucleotides: TGTGCCAGCTCACCAATAGAGGGTTCCTATGGCTACACCTTC.

The chain couples TRBV12-5 to TRBJ2-3, with 9 bases matching TRBD1. Germline loops: CDR1 LGHNT, CDR2 FRNRAP. Trimming cost V 10 bases and J 2 bases; bases outside gene matches: 13. This CDR3 is 16 amino acids long. DNA of the CDR3: TGTGCTACTACCCGGGACAGGGTTTATGTCACAGATACGCAGTATTTT. Its protein is CATTRDRVYVTDTQYF.

The V call is TRBV19, the J call TRBJ1-2; a weak D match, TRBD1 (6 bases). Germline V gives CDR1 LNHDA, CDR2 SQIVND (reference sequence). Trimming removed 4 bases at V and 8 bases at J, with 26 bases between. The CDR3 is 17 residues long. CDR3 sequence: CASSTYNRALNLGGYTF. The CDR3 DNA reads TGTGCCAGTAGTACCTATAACAGGGCCCTCAACCTGGGGGGCTACACCTTC.

This clone came up a few times. This chain joins TRBV19 and TRBJ1-1; D is uncertain. Germline V gene lookup returns CDR1 LNHDA and CDR2 SQIVND (reference sequence). V gave up 7 bases and J gave up 7 bases, with 10 bases separating them. The CDR3 covers 11 residues. Written as DNA, the CDR3 is TGTGCCAGTACCCTCGGAGGTGAAGCTTTCTTT. Encoded protein: CASTLGGEAFF.

The chain carries TRBV11-3 and TRBJ2-7; TRBD2 aligns across 8 bases. CDR3 length: 16 residues. After removal of 3 bases from V and 6 bases from J, the junction contained 13 bases not matched to a gene. Germline V gene data show CDR1 as SGHNT and CDR2 as YENEEA. The CDR3 nucleotides read TGTGCCAGCAGCTTCGGGGGGGCAAACTCACCCCCCGAGCAGTACTTC. The encoded protein is CASSFGGANSPPEQYF.

V gene TRBV2 combines with J gene TRBJ2-2; D uncertain. Germline V lookup: CDR1 SNHLY, CDR2 FYNNEI. The germline V and J ends were trimmed by 6 bases and 2 bases, with 19 bases remaining between them. The CDR3 has 17 residues. The CDR3 here is CASRHVTLTVNTGELFF. The CDR3 nucleotides are TGTGCCAGCAGACATGTGACCCTGACTGTAAACACCGGGGAGCTGTTTTTT.